These 28 T cell receptor beta chains came from one sample sequenced in a study of blood T cell repertoires in COVID-19. TCRdb's table, derived via immunoSEQ multiplex PCR, lists solely in-frame clones and lacks some. Among roughly 400,000 clones listed, more than 80% were seen once. Input material: PBMCs or T cells enriched from blood (not recorded which). Receptors originate from a man aged 25 to 40 who had recovered from COVID-19.

The chain joins TRBV6-5 to TRBJ1-3; tentative D call: TRBD1 (6 bases). The V gene's germline CDR1 is MNHEY and CDR2 SVGAGI. CDR3 size: 14 residues. The V end was cut by 6 bases, the J end by 4 bases, with 13 bases between. The CDR3 sequence is CASSRGRQGNTIYF. CDR3 bases: TGTGCCAGCAGCAGGGGCCGCCAGGGAAACACCATATATTTT.

The chain carries TRBV29-1 and TRBJ2-5; tentatively, D is TRBD1 (5 bases). Germline V lookup: CDR1 SQVTM, CDR2 ANQGSEA. V was trimmed by 3 bases and J by 5 bases, leaving 13 bases between them. The length of the CDR3 is 13 residues. The CDR3 DNA reads TGCAGCGTTGAGGGGCAGGGCCAGGAGACCCAGTACTTC. This gives the protein CSVEGQGQETQYF.

As for this clone: The same CDR3 also results from other DNA sequences found in this sample. The chain combines TRBV20-1 with TRBJ2-1; the D gene is possibly TRBD2 (5 bases). This CDR3 comprises 10 residues. Trimming stripped 6 bases from V and 6 bases from J, with 6 bases between. CDR1 is DFQATT and CDR2 is SNEGSKA in the germline V gene (reference sequence). The CDR3 loop is CSAGANEQFF. DNA for the CDR3: TGCAGTGCGGGAGCCAATGAGCAGTTCTTC.

V and J are TRBV12-3 or TRBV12-4 and TRBJ2-7, with D perhaps matching TRBD1 (5 bases). V dropped 2 bases and J dropped 9 bases, with 11 bases sitting between them. CDR3 length equals 12 residues. In DNA, the CDR3 is TGTGCCAGCAGTTTATGGGGCCCCTTGCAGTACTTC. This sequence encodes CASSLWGPLQYF.

The chain is built from TRBV30 and TRBJ1-4, with unresolved D. Per the germline V gene, CDR1 is GTSNPN and CDR2 is SVGIG (reference sequence). The CDR3 is made up of 13 amino acids. The V end was cut by 2 bases, the J end by 5 bases, with 9 bases between. The chain's CDR3 is CAWSKKLNEKLFF. CDR3 nucleotide sequence: TGTGCCTGGAGTAAAAAGCTAAATGAAAAACTGTTTTTT. The full variable domain, rest sourced from reference TRBV30 and TRBJ1-4, is SQTIHQWPATLVQPVGSPLSLECTVEGTSNPNLYWYRQAAGRGLQLLFYSVGIGQISSEVPQNLSASRPQDRQFILSSKKLLLSDSGFYLCAWSKKLNEKLFFGSGTQLSVL.

The gene calls are TRBV7-9 and TRBJ2-3; 12 bases line up with TRBD2. Germline loops: CDR1 SEHNR, CDR2 FQNEAQ (reference sequence). With 0 bases clipped from V and 4 bases from J, the junction kept 2 bases outside the gene matches. This CDR3 has 16 amino acids. CDR3 in amino acids: CASSLALAGGPDTQYF. The CDR3, as DNA: TGTGCCAGCAGCTTAGCGCTAGCGGGAGGGCCAGATACGCAGTATTTT.

The V call is TRBV10-3, the J call TRBJ1-1; 7 bases map to TRBD1. V gave up 4 bases and J gave up 1 base; unmatched junction bases: 3. Germline lookup yields CDR1 ENHRY and CDR2 SYGVKD. The CDR3 extends over 14 amino acids. The CDR3 region has the DNA TGTGCCATCAGTGCGACAGGGCAGAACACTGAAGCTTTCTTT. Translation: CAISATGQNTEAFF.

The chain joins TRBV24-1 to TRBJ1-2; D is ambiguous. The CDR3 sequence is 15 residues long. Germline CDR1 reads KGHDR; CDR2 reads SFDVKD. Trimming removed 3 bases at V and 3 bases at J, with 13 bases between. Written as DNA, the CDR3 is TGTGCCACCAGTGATGCCGGCCGCGGGGACTATGGCTACACCTTC. Its protein product is CATSDAGRGDYGYTF.

This clone has a single count. As DNA, the CDR3 is TGTGCCACCGGGACAATCAATCAGCCCCAGCATTTT. Encoded protein: CATGTINQPQHF. The chain is built from TRBV10-3 and TRBJ1-5; possible D gene TRBD1, 6 bases. The V gene's germline CDR1 is ENHRY and CDR2 SYGVKD. Trimming stripped 10 bases from V and 3 bases from J, with 10 bases between. The CDR3 spans 12 residues.

Here the CDR3 reads CASRSRDSRSPLHF. As DNA, the CDR3 is TGTGCCAGCAGAAGCCGGGACAGTCGCTCACCCCTCCACTTT. The chain recombines TRBV27 with TRBJ1-6, with 7 bases that match TRBD1. This CDR3 comprises 14 residues. V dropped 6 bases and J dropped 10; count of bases not matched to a gene: 9. CDR1 and CDR2 (germline): MNHEY, SMNVEV (reference sequence).

The rearrangement joins TRBV11-2 to TRBJ1-5, with D possibly TRBD1 on 5 matching bases. The CDR3 has 14 residues. V lost 3 bases and J lost 4, with 10 bases in between. Per the germline V gene, CDR1 is SGHAT and CDR2 is FQNNGV. This chain's CDR3 is CASSLNRWNQPQHF. The CDR3 DNA follows: TGTGCCAGCAGCTTGAACAGGTGGAATCAGCCCCAGCATTTT.

With respect to this clone: This sample includes further DNA sequences coding for the same CDR3. The V and J genes are TRBV30 and TRBJ1-1, with a possible D match to TRBD1 (6 bases). CDR1 is GTSNPN, CDR2 SVGIG, per germline (reference sequence). The CDR3 consists of 12 residues. The V end lost 7 bases, the J end lost 5 bases, and 14 bases lay between the germline ends. The CDR3 loop is CALQGAGTEAFF. The CDR3, as DNA: TGTGCCTTACAGGGAGCTGGAACTGAAGCTTTCTTT.

The chain employs TRBV11-2 and TRBJ1-2, with 8 bases identical to TRBD1. This CDR3 region has 16 residues. CDR1 SGHAT and CDR2 FQNNGV come from the germline V gene. V dropped 5 bases and J dropped 5; count of bases not matched to a gene: 13. This CDR3 reads CASSVRTGRAIYGYTF. CDR3 nucleotide sequence: TGTGCCAGCAGCGTCCGGACAGGGCGCGCTATATATGGCTACACCTTC.

This clone occurred once. The rearrangement uses TRBV19 and TRBJ1-5; TRBD1 agrees at 8 bases. CDR1 and CDR2 from the germline V gene are LNHDA and SQIVND (reference sequence). There are 15 residues in the CDR3. The trim removed 6 bases at V and 4 bases at J, leaving 8 bases unmatched. The CDR3, as DNA: TGTGCCAGTAGCCGGGGACAGGTGGGTAATCAGCCCCAGCATTTT. It is translated as CASSRGQVGNQPQHF.

The chain is built from TRBV10-3 and TRBJ1-2, with D unclear. Trimming removed 6 bases at V and 6 bases at J, with 14 bases between. Germline values: CDR1 ENHRY, CDR2 SYGVKD. CDR3 length equals 13 residues. CDR3 protein: CAISNREADGYTF. CDR3 nucleotides: TGTGCCATCAGCAACCGGGAGGCGGATGGCTACACCTTC.

This clone was observed once. The genes are TRBV6-5 and TRBJ1-2; D is possibly TRBD1 (6 bases). The germline gives CDR1 MNHEY, CDR2 SVGAGI. Trimming pared 5 bases from V and 4 bases from J, leaving 11 bases between. The CDR3 consists of 13 residues. The CDR3 is CASSPGESYGYTF. In nucleotides, the CDR3 is TGTGCCAGCAGTCCAGGGGAAAGCTATGGCTACACCTTC.

This chain connects TRBV28 to TRBJ1-6, with no clear D. In germline, CDR1 is MDHEN, CDR2 SYDVKM. CDR3 length: 15 amino acids. The germline V and J ends were trimmed by 2 bases and 3 bases, with 8 bases remaining between them. The CDR3 coding sequence is TGTGCCAGCAGTTTAGTCGGGGTCTATAATTCACCCCTCCACTTT. It is translated as CASSLVGVYNSPLHF.

This chain links TRBV6-5 with TRBJ2-2, with 11 bases aligning to TRBD1. The V gene end was trimmed by 11 bases and the J gene end by 7 bases; junction bases not matched to a gene: 12. Germline values: CDR1 MNHEY, CDR2 SVGAGI. The length of the CDR3 is 15 residues. CDR3 protein: CAAWSGQGGLGELFF. The DNA for the CDR3 is TGTGCCGCTTGGTCGGGACAGGGGGGTCTCGGGGAGCTGTTTTTT.

This chain links TRBV28 with TRBJ2-1; 12 bases line up with TRBD2. The CDR3 totals 17 residues. Germline CDR1 reads MDHEN; CDR2 reads SYDVKM. Trimming cost V 2 bases and J 8 bases; bases outside gene matches: 10. Here the CDR3 DNA reads TGTGCCAGCAGTTTACTCGCTAGCGGGAGGGTCATACATGAGCAGTTCTTC. Translated: CASSLLASGRVIHEQFF.

This chain connects TRBV9 to TRBJ1-3; D gene ambiguous. Trimming pared 0 bases from V and 4 bases from J, leaving 11 bases between. Germline lookup yields CDR1 SGDLS and CDR2 YYNGEE. CDR3 length: 15 residues. The DNA of the CDR3 is TGTGCCAGCAGCGTAGACAGTATCGAAGGAAACACCATATATTTT. Residues: CASSVDSIEGNTIYF.

This chain connects TRBV11-2 to TRBJ1-5; D unresolved. Germline loops: CDR1 SGHAT, CDR2 FQNNGV. There are 15 residues in the CDR3. Trimming took off 7 bases at V and 3 bases at J, with 16 bases between the two ends. CDR3 in amino acids: CASTSVEEDNQPQHF. The DNA of the CDR3 is TGTGCCAGCACGTCTGTGGAAGAGGACAATCAGCCCCAGCATTTT.

This chain connects TRBV5-4 to TRBJ2-3, with D perhaps TRBD2 (6 bases). This CDR3 is built from 15 residues. The germline V gene encodes CDR1 SGHNT and CDR2 YYREEE (reference sequence). The V and J ends lost 0 bases and 3 bases respectively, with 11 bases between them. The CDR3 region is CASSLVGRKTDTQYF. CDR3 coding DNA: TGTGCCAGCAGCTTGGTCGGGAGAAAAACAGATACGCAGTATTTT.

The CDR3 bases are TGTGCCAGCAGCCAAGGACAGGGGAGGTACGAGCAGTACTTC. Its protein is CASSQGQGRYEQYF. The V call is TRBV7-2, the J call TRBJ2-7; 9 bases agree with TRBD1. The ends lost 5 bases at V and 4 bases at J; junction bases unmatched: 6. This CDR3 has 14 amino acids. Looked up from germline, CDR1 is SGHTA and CDR2 is FQGNSA.

The chain recombines TRBV5-1 with TRBJ2-5; no reliable D call. The CDR3 loop spans 11 amino acids. Trimming stripped 5 bases from V and 3 bases from J, with 5 bases between. CDR1 is SGHRS, CDR2 YFSETQ, per germline. The CDR3 DNA sequence: TGCGCCAGCAGTTATAAAGAGACCCAGTACTTC. This translates into CASSYKETQYF.

This clone was recorded a few times. The gene calls are TRBV13 and TRBJ2-5; D is uncertain. Germline V gene sequence: CDR1 PRHDT, CDR2 FYEKMQ (reference sequence). The V and J ends lost 2 bases and 5 bases respectively, with 9 bases between them. The CDR3 sequence is 13 residues long. DNA for the CDR3: TGTGCCAGCAGCTTAAGAGGAGATGAGACCCAGTACTTC. Encoded protein: CASSLRGDETQYF. The variable domain in full, completed from reference TRBV13 and TRBJ2-5, reads AAGVIQSPRHLIKEKRETATLKCYPIPRHDTVYWYQQGPGQDPQFLISFYEKMQSDKGSIPDRFSAQQFSDYHSELNMSSLELGDSALYFCASSLRGDETQYFGPGTRLLVL.

V gene TRBV2 combines with J gene TRBJ1-2, with 7 bases matching TRBD1. The CDR3 runs 14 residues. The germline V gene encodes CDR1 SNHLY and CDR2 FYNNEI. J gave up 5 bases and V 4 bases, and 7 bases lay outside the gene matches. The DNA of the CDR3 is TGTGCCAGCAGTGTCGAGGGGGCCTCTTATGGCTACACCTTC. Translating it yields CASSVEGASYGYTF.

In its sample, this clone was seen once. V usage is TRBV29-1 and J usage is TRBJ2-2; TRBD1 agrees at 7 bases. V trimming: 4 bases; J trimming: 3 bases; junction bases outside the gene matches: 8. This CDR3 has 15 residues. Germline CDR1 is SQVTM and CDR2 is ANQGSEA. The CDR3 DNA follows: TGCAGCGTTGGAAGGGACAGAGGGTACACCGGGGAGCTGTTTTTT. Amino acids: CSVGRDRGYTGELFF.

The chain employs TRBV18 and TRBJ2-7, with TRBD1 matching over 7 bases. Germline CDR1 KGHSH, CDR2 LQKENI. This CDR3 comprises 17 residues. The trim removed 2 bases at V and 4 bases at J, leaving 14 bases unmatched. The chain's CDR3 is CASSPGSQGSPLYEQYF. In DNA, the CDR3 is TGTGCCAGCTCACCAGGATCACAGGGGAGCCCCTTGTACGAGCAGTACTTC.